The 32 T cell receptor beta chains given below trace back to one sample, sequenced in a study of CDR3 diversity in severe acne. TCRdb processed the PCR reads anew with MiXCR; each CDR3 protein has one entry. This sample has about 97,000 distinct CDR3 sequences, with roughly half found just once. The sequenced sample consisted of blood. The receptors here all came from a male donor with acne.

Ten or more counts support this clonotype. The CDR3 nucleotides are TGCAGCGTTGAAAAGGCGGAGCCTCCGCAAAACACCGGGGAGCTGTTTTTT. Its translation is CSVEKAEPPQNTGELFF. The gene calls are TRBV29-1 and TRBJ2-2, with D hard to call. Germline values: CDR1 SQVTM, CDR2 ANQGSEA. Trimming took off 2 bases at V and 2 bases at J, with 18 bases between the two ends. CDR3 length: 17 amino acids.

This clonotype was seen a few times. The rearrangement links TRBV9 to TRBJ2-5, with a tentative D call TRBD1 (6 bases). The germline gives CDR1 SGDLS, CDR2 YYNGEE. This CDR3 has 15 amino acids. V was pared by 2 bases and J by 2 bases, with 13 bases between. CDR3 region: CASSVSRGRQETQYF. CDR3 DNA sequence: TGTGCCAGCAGCGTCAGCAGGGGCCGGCAAGAGACCCAGTACTTC.

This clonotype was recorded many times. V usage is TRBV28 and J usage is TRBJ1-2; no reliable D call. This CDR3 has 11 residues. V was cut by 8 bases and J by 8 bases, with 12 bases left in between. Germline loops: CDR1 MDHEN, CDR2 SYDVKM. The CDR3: CASERDRGYTF. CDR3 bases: TGTGCCAGCGAAAGGGATCGGGGCTACACCTTC.

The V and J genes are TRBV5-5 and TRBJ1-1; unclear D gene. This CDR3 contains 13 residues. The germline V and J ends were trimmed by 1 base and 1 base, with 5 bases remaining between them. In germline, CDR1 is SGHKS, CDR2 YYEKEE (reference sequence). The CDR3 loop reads CASSLIENTEAFF. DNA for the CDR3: TGTGCCAGCAGCTTGATCGAGAACACTGAAGCTTTCTTT.

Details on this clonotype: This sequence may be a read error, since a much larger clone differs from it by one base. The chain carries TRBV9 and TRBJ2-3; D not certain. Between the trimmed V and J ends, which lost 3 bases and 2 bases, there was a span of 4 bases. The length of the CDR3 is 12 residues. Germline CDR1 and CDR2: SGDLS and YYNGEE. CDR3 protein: CASSDATDTQYF. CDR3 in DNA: TGTGCCAGCAGCGACGCCACAGATACGCAGTATTTT.

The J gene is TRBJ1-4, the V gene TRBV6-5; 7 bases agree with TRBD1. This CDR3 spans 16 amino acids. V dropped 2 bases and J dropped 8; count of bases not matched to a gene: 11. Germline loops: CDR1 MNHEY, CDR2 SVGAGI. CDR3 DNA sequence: TGTGCCAGCAGTTACCTCAACGGAGGGGGCAAAGAAAAACTGTTTTTT. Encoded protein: CASSYLNGGGKEKLFF.

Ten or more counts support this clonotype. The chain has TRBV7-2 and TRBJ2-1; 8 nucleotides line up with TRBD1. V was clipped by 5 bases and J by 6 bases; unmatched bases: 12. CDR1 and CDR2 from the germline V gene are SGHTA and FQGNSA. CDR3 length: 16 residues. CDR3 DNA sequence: TGTGCCAGCAGCCCTGGACAGGGTCTTTCTACCAATGAGCAGTTCTTC. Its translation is CASSPGQGLSTNEQFF.

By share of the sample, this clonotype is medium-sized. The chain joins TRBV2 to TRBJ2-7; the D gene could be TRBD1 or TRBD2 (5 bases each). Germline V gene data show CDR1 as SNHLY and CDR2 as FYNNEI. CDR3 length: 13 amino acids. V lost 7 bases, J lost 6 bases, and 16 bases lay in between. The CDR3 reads CASTGRRGAEQYF. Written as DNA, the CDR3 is TGTGCCAGCACGGGAAGAAGGGGCGCCGAGCAGTACTTC.

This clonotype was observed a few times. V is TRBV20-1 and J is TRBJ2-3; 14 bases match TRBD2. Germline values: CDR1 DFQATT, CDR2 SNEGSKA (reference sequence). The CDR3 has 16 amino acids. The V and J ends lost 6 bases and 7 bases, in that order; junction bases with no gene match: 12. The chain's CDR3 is CSATTSGRALSNTQYF. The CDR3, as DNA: TGCAGTGCGACGACTAGCGGGAGGGCCTTGTCGAATACGCAGTATTTT.

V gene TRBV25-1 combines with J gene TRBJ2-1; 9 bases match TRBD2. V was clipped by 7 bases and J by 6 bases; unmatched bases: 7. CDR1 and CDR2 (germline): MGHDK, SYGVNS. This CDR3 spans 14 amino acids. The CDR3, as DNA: TGTGCCAGCATGGGATCAGCGGGGGGCAATGAGCAGTTCTTC. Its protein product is CASMGSAGGNEQFF.

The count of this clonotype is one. The CDR3 DNA reads as TGTGCCAGTAGTCTCATAGGGTTCGCCGGCTGGGACATTCAGTACTTC. This codes for CASSLIGFAGWDIQYF. The chain employs TRBV19 and TRBJ2-4; no firm D call. The length of the CDR3 is 16 residues. Deletions cut 5 bases from V and 8 bases from J, with 22 bases between. Germline V CDR1 and CDR2: LNHDA, SQIVND (reference sequence).

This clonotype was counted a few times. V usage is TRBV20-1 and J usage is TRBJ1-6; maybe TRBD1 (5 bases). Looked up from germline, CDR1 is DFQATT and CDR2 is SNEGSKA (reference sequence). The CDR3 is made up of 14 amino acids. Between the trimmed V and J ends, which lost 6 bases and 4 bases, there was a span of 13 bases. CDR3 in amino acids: CSAPGEAYNSPLHF. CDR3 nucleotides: TGCAGTGCCCCGGGGGAAGCTTATAATTCACCCCTCCACTTT.

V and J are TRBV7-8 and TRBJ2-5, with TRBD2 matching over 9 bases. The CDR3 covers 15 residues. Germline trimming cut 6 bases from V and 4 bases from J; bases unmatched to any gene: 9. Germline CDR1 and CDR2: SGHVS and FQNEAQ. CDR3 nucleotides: TGTGCCAGCAGAGATCGGGGACTAGCAGGAGAGACCCAGTACTTC. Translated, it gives CASRDRGLAGETQYF. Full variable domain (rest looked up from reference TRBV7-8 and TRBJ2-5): GAGVSQSPRYKVAKRGQDVALRCDPISGHVSLFWYQQALGQGPEFLTYFQNEAQLDKSGLPSDRFFAERPEGSVSTLKIQRTQQEDSAVYLCASRDRGLAGETQYFGPGTRLLVL.

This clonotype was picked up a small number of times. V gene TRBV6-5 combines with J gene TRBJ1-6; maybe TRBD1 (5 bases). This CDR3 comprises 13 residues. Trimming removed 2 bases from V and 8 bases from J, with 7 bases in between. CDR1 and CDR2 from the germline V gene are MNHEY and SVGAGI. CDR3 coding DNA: TGTGCCAGCAGTTACGGGGCGGATTCACCCCTCCACTTT. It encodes CASSYGADSPLHF.

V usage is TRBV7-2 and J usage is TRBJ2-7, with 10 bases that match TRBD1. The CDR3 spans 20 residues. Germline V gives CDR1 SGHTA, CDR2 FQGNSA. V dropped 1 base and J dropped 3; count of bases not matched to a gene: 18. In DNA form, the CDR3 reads TGTGCCAGCAGCTTAGACCTCCGGGACAGGGGACCTCAACTTCTCTACGAGCAGTACTTC. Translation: CASSLDLRDRGPQLLYEQYF.

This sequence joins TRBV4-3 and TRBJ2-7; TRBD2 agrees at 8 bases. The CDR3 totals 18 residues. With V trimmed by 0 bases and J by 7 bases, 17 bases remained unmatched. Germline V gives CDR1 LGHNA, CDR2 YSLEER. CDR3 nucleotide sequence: TGCGCCAGCAGCCAAGATCCCCATGGCGGGGGGAACACCGGGGAGCAGTACTTC. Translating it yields CASSQDPHGGGNTGEQYF.

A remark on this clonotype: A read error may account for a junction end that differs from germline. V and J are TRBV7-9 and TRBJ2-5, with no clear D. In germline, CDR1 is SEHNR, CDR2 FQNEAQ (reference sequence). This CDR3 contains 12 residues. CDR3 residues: CTSSLIYETQYF. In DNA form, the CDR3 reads TGTACCAGCAGCTTAATCTATGAGACCCAGTACTTC.

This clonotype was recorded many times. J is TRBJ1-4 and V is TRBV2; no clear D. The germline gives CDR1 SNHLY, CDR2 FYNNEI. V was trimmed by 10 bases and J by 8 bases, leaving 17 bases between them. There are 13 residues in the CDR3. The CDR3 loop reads CATLRETGEKLFF. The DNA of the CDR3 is TGTGCCACCCTACGGGAGACGGGGGAAAAACTGTTTTTT.

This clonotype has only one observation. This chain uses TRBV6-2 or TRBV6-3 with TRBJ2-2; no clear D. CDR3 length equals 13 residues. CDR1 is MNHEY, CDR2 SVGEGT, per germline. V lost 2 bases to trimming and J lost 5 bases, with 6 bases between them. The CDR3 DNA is TGTGCCAGCAGTTACGACGGGACCGGGGAGCTGTTTTTT. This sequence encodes CASSYDGTGELFF.

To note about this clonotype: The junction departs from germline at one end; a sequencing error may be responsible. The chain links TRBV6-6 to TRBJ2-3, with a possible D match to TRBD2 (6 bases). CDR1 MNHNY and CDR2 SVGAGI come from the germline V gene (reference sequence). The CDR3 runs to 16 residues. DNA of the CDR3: TGTGCCAGCAATTACTCTAGTCCGGGAGGCACAGATACGCAGTATTTT. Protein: CASNYSSPGGTDTQYF.

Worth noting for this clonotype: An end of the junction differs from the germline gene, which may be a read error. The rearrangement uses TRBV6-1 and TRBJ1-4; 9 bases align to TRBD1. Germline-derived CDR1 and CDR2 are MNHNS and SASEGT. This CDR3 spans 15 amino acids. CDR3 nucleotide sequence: TGTGCCAGCAGTGAAGTGACAGGGGGAAGTGAAGAACTGTTTTTT. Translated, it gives CASSEVTGGSEELFF.

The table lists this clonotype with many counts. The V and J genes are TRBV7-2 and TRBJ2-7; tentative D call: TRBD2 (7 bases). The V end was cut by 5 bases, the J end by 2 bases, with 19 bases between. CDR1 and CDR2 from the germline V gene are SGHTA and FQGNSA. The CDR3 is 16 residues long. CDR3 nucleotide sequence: TGTGCCAGCAGCCCCAGAGGGGGAGGGTTTACCTACGAGCAGTACTTC. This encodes CASSPRGGGFTYEQYF.

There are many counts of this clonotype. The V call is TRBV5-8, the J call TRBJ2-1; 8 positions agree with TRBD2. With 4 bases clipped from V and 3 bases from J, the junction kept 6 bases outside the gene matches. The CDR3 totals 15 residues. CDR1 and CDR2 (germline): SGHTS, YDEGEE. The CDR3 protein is CASSRATSVYNEQFF. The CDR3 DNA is TGTGCCAGCAGCAGGGCGACTAGCGTCTACAATGAGCAGTTCTTC.

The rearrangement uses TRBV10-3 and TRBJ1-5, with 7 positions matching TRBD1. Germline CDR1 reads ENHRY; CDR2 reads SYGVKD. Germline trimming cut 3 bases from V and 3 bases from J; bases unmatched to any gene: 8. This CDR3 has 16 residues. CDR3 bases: TGTGCCATCAGTGACACAGGGGCAAAGGACAATCAGCCCCAGCATTTT. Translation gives CAISDTGAKDNQPQHF.

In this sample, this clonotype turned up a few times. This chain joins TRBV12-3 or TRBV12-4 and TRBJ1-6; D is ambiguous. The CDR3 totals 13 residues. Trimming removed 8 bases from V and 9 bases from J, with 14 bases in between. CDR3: CASGDQVPSPLHF. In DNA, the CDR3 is TGTGCCAGCGGCGATCAGGTTCCTTCACCCCTCCACTTT.

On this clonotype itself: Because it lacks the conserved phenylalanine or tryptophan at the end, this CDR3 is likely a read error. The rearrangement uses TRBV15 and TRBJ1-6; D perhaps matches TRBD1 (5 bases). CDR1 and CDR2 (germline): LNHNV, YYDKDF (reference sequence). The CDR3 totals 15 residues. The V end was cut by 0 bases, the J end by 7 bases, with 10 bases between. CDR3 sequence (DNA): TGTGCCACCAGCAGAGATTGGGGCAGGAATTCACCCCTCCACCTT. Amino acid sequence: CATSRDWGRNSPLHL.

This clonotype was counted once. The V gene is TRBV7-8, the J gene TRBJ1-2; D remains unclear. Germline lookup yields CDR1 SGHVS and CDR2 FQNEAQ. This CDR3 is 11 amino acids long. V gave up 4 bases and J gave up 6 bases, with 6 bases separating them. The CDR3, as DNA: TGTGCCAGCAGCTATTCGGATGGCTACACCTTC. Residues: CASSYSDGYTF. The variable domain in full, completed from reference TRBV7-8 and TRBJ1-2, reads GAGVSQSPRYKVAKRGQDVALRCDPISGHVSLFWYQQALGQGPEFLTYFQNEAQLDKSGLPSDRFFAERPEGSVSTLKIQRTQQEDSAVYLCASSYSDGYTFGSGTRLTVV.

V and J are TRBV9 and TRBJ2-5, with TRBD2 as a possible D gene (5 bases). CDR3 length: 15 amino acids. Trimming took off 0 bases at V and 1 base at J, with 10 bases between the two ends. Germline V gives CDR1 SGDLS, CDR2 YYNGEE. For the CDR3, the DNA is TGTGCCAGCAGCGTAGATTCGGGGATCCAAGAGACCCAGTACTTC. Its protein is CASSVDSGIQETQYF.

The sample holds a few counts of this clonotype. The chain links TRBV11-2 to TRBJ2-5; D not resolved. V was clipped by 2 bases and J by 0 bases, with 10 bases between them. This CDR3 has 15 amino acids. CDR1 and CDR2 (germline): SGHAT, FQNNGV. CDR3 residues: CASSLFRAYQETQYF. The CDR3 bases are TGTGCCAGCAGCTTATTTCGGGCATACCAAGAGACCCAGTACTTC.

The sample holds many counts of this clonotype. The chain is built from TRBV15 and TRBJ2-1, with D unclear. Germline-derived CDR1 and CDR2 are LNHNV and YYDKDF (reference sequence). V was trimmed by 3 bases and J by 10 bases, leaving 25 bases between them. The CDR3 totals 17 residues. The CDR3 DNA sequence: TGTGCCACCAGCAGTCCTTTACGGCCGGGTTCGGGCGAGGAGCAGTTCTTC. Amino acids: CATSSPLRPGSGEEQFF.

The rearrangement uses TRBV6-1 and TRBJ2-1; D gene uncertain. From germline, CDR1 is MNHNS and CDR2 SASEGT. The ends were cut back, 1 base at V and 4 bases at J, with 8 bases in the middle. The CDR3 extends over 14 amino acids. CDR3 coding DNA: TGTGCCAGCAGTGAAGGGCTAGAGTACAATGAGCAGTTCTTC. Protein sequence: CASSEGLEYNEQFF.

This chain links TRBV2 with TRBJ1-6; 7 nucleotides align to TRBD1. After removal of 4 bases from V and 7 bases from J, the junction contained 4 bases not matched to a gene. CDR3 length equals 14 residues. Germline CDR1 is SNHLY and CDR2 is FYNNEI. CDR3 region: CASSVVQGNSPLHF. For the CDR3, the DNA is TGTGCCAGCAGTGTTGTACAGGGGAATTCACCCCTCCACTTT.